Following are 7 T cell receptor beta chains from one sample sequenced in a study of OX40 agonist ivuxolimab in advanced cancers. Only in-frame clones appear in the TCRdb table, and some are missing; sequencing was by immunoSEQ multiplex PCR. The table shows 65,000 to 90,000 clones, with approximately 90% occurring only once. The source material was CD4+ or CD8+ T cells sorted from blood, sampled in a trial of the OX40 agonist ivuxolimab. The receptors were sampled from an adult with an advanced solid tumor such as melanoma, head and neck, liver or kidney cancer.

CDR3 sequence (DNA): TGTGCCAGCAGCTTGGTAGGGGGGGATACGCAGTATTTT. It is translated as CASSLVGGDTQYF. This sequence joins TRBV5-6 and TRBJ2-3; either TRBD1 or TRBD2 may supply D (6 bases each). The length of the CDR3 is 13 residues. Trimming shortened V by 0 bases and J by 6 bases, and 8 bases separated the two germline ends. Germline values: CDR1 SGHDT, CDR2 YYEEEE. Variable domain in full (rest from reference TRBV5-6 and TRBJ2-3): DAGVTQSPTHLIKTRGQQVTLRCSPKSGHDTVSWYQQALGQGPQFIFQYYEEEERQRGNFPDRFSGHQFPNYSSELNVNALLLGDSALYLCASSLVGGDTQYFGPGTRLTVL.

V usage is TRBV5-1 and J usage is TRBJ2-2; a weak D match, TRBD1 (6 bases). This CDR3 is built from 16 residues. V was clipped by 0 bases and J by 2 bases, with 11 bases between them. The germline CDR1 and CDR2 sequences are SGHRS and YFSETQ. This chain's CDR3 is CASSLARQANTGELFF. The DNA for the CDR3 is TGCGCCAGCAGCTTGGCCCGACAGGCTAACACCGGGGAGCTGTTTTTT.

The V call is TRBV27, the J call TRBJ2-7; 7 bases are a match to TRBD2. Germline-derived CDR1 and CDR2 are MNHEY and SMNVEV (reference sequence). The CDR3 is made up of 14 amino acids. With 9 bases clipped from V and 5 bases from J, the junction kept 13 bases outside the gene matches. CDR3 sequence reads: CASTFSGASDEQYF. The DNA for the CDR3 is TGTGCCAGTACCTTCAGCGGGGCTTCCGACGAGCAGTACTTC.

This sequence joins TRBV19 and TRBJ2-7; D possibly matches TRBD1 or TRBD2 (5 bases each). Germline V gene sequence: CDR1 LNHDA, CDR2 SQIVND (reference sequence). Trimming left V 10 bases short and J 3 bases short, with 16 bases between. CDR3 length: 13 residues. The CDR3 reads CATLSWDGYEQYF. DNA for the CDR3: TGTGCCACCCTCTCCTGGGACGGCTACGAGCAGTACTTC.

CDR3 residues: CASSSRTVDTEAFF. CDR3 nucleotides: TGTGCCAGCAGCTCCAGGACAGTAGACACTGAAGCTTTCTTT. This chain uses TRBV13 with TRBJ1-1, with D possibly being TRBD1 (6 bases). This CDR3 region has 14 residues. The germline V gene encodes CDR1 PRHDT and CDR2 FYEKMQ (reference sequence). Deletions cut 4 bases from V and 3 bases from J, with 12 bases between. Combining the CDR3 with reference TRBV13 and TRBJ1-1 gives the whole variable domain AAGVIQSPRHLIKEKRETATLKCYPIPRHDTVYWYQQGPGQDPQFLISFYEKMQSDKGSIPDRFSAQQFSDYHSELNMSSLELGDSALYFCASSSRTVDTEAFFGQGTRLTVV.

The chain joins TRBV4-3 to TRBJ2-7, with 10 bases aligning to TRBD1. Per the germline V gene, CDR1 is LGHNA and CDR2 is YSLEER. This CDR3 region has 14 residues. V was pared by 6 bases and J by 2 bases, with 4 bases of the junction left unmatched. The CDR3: CASSTGTGAYEQYF. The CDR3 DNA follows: TGCGCCAGCAGTACCGGGACAGGGGCCTACGAGCAGTACTTC.

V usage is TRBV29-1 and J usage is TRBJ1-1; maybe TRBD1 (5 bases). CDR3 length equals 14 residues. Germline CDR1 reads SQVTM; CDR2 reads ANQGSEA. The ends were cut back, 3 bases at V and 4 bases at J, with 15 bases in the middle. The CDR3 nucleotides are TGCAGCGTTGATGGGTACTACGGGGGCACTGAAGCTTTCTTT. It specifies CSVDGYYGGTEAFF.